The clone carrying this TCR beta chain was seen a handful of times. Its antigen is undetermined. This record comes from a study of identical twins. Study results and caveats: In zero-insertion analyses, partial confounding could arise from invariant MAIT and iNKT cells. Conclusions were drawn cross-sectionally by statistical analysis, without following the same donors.

With template switching, a universal primer site was added, and the cDNA carried unique molecular identifiers. TCRdb reanalysed the 5' RACE reads using MiXCR and keeps one entry per CDR3 protein. The sample records just under 550,000 distinct CDR3 sequences, nearly 15% being singletons. V shed 6 bases and J shed 5 bases, with 13 bases lying between them. This CDR3 is 13 amino acids long. This sample was shared with a second study, whose subject was yellow fever vaccine responses in identical twins.

The sequence was obtained from a woman aged 18 to 35 in good health. The specimen was CD4+ T cells sorted from blood. This chain links TRBV12-3 or TRBV12-4 with TRBJ2-5; D might be TRBD1 or TRBD2, each matching 5 bases. This CDR3 is CASRDQGRETQYF. In nucleotides, the CDR3 is TGTGCCAGCAGAGACCAGGGACGTGAGACCCAGTACTTC.